The rows below give T cell receptor beta chains drawn from one sample of a study of T cells in Graves' hyperthyroidism and ophthalmopathy. A single record per CDR3 protein comes from TCRdb applying MiXCR to the multiplex PCR reads. The sample has more than 500,000 distinct CDR3 sequences; around 50% are singletons. The sample taken for sequencing was peripheral blood or thyroid tissue (not recorded which). Receptors originate from an adult woman with Graves' disease, either hyperthyroidism or ophthalmopathy (not recorded which). CDR3s include the opening cysteine and the closing phenylalanine or tryptophan. Fields, in order: V gene, D gene, J gene, clone size, CDR3 protein, CDR3 DNA. D genes are given only for firm matches. A row's size may be missing; if present it is once, few, many or a size class.

TRBV6-5	TRBD1	TRBJ2-7	few	CASSYFQGASYEQYF	TGTGCCAGCAGTTACTTCCAGGGGGCTTCCTACGAGCAGTACTTC
TRBV27	TRBD1	TRBJ1-4	.	CASSRTTGVATNEKLFF	TGTGCCAGCAGCCGCACAACAGGGGTCGCAACTAATGAAAAACTGTTTTTT
TRBV15	.	TRBJ1-6	once	CATSGESSYNSPLHF	TGTGCCACCAGCGGGGAAAGCTCCTATAATTCACCCCTCCACTTT
TRBV20-1	.	TRBJ1-6	many	CSASSGLNNSPLHF	TGCAGTGCTAGTTCGGGACTGAATAATTCACCCCTCCACTTT
TRBV20-1	.	TRBJ2-7	once	CSARTLYEQYF	TGCAGTGCAAGGACACTGTACGAGCAGTACTTC
TRBV6-2/TRBV6-3	.	TRBJ1-5	few	CASIERGGQPQHF	TGTGCCAGCATCGAGCGGGGGGGACAGCCCCAGCATTTT
TRBV15	.	TRBJ1-2	many	CATSRGGYVGYTF	TGTGCCACCAGCAGAGGAGGGTATGTTGGCTACACCTTC
TRBV28	.	TRBJ1-1	.	CASPPGDRPSNTEAFF	TGTGCCAGCCCCCCAGGGGACCGTCCCTCGAACACTGAAGCTTTCTTT
TRBV7-9	.	TRBJ2-5	many	CASSSIPRDTKETQYF	TGTGCCAGCAGCTCCATTCCCCGGGACACTAAAGAGACCCAGTACTTC
TRBV7-9	.	TRBJ1-3	few	CASSQSQQPNTIYF	TGCGCCAGCAGCCAAAGTCAACAGCCAAACACCATATATTTT
TRBV28	.	TRBJ1-5	.	CATSEGSGPQHF	TGTGCCACCTCCGAGGGCTCCGGGCCCCAGCATTTT
TRBV6-2/TRBV6-3	.	TRBJ2-5	many	CASTGGRQETQYF	TGTGCCAGCACGGGCGGGCGACAAGAGACCCAGTACTTC
TRBV2	.	TRBJ1-6	.	CASKKDGNSPLHF	TGTGCCAGCAAAAAGGACGGAAATTCACCCCTCCACTTT
TRBV30	.	TRBJ2-5	.	CAWSVHQETQYF	TGTGCCTGGAGTGTCCACCAAGAGACCCAGTACTTC
TRBV6-5	.	TRBJ2-7	.	CASRPTPGWVLEQYF	TGTGCCAGCAGACCGACCCCGGGATGGGTTCTCGAGCAGTACTTC
TRBV29-1	TRBD2	TRBJ2-2	.	CSVTSGRAIGELFF	TGCAGCGTGACTAGCGGGAGGGCCATCGGGGAGCTGTTTTTT
TRBV20-1	TRBD1	TRBJ1-5	.	CSAPGTEPDQPQHF	TGCAGTGCTCCCGGGACAGAGCCCGACCAGCCCCAGCATTTT
TRBV10-1	.	TRBJ2-2	many	CASHQGRNGELFF	TGCGCCAGCCATCAGGGGCGAAACGGGGAGCTGTTTTTT
TRBV29-1	.	TRBJ2-5	.	CSVEMDVEETQYF	TGCAGCGTTGAAATGGATGTAGAAGAGACCCAGTACTTC
TRBV25-1	TRBD1	TRBJ1-2	few	CASSESGQGSVGYTF	TGTGCCAGCAGTGAATCGGGACAGGGTTCAGTTGGCTACACCTTC
TRBV5-1	.	TRBJ2-2	.	CASSPAIQGTNTGELFF	TGCGCCAGCAGCCCTGCAATACAGGGAACGAACACCGGGGAGCTGTTTTTT
TRBV19	.	TRBJ1-1	few	CASSIGRWTEAFF	TGTGCCAGTAGTATAGGCAGGTGGACTGAAGCTTTCTTT
TRBV6-1	TRBD2	TRBJ2-2	.	CASSELIGSGSYTGELFF	TGTGCCAGCAGTGAATTGATAGGGAGCGGGAGTTACACCGGGGAGCTGTTTTTT
TRBV3-1	TRBD1	TRBJ2-7	.	CASSQPPGQTLYEQYF	TGTGCCAGCAGCCAACCCCCGGGACAGACGTTATACGAGCAGTACTTC
TRBV5-1	TRBD1	TRBJ1-5	.	CASSLGDRGGYQPQHF	TGCGCCAGCAGCTTGGGCGACAGGGGAGGGTATCAGCCCCAGCATTTT
TRBV15	TRBD1	TRBJ2-7	.	CATSRVTGTGGGEQYF	TGTGCCACCAGCAGAGTAACCGGGACAGGGGGCGGCGAGCAGTACTTC
TRBV2	.	TRBJ1-2	.	CASSGLGGNRNYGYTF	TGTGCCAGCAGCGGCCTAGGGGGTAATCGGAACTATGGCTACACCTTC
TRBV14	.	TRBJ1-1	.	CASSQDRYTEAFF	TGTGCCAGCAGCCAAGACAGATACACTGAAGCTTTCTTT
TRBV20-1	.	TRBJ2-5	.	CSAYTRDPPQETQYF	TGCAGTGCTTATACCCGGGACCCCCCCCAAGAGACCCAGTACTTC
TRBV2	.	TRBJ2-7	.	CASSVPGSSYEQYF	TGTGCCAGCAGTGTTCCAGGAAGCTCCTACGAGCAGTACTTC
TRBV10-3	.	TRBJ1-2	.	CAISVDNYGYTF	TGTGCCATCAGTGTAGACAACTATGGCTACACCTTC
TRBV7-2	.	TRBJ1-5	.	CASSSGPRAQPQHF	TGTGCCAGCAGCTCAGGGCCCAGGGCTCAGCCCCAGCATTTT
TRBV28	.	TRBJ1-1	few	CASSLSHRNTEAFF	TGTGCCAGCAGTTTATCACACCGGAACACTGAAGCTTTCTTT
TRBV7-2	.	TRBJ1-1	.	CASSLLAGAEAFF	TGTGCCAGCAGCCTCCTAGCGGGAGCTGAAGCTTTCTTT
TRBV7-2	.	TRBJ1-3	.	CASSRTALRNTIYF	TGTGCCAGCAGCCGGACAGCTCTCCGAAACACCATATATTTT
TRBV14	.	TRBJ1-6	many	CASSQDGGDSPLHF	TGTGCCAGCAGCCAAGATGGGGGGGATTCACCCCTCCACTTT
TRBV7-6	TRBD1	TRBJ1-2	once	CASSSLSGTGGRRYGYTF	TGTGCCAGCAGCTCTTTATCCGGGACAGGGGGCCGTCGCTATGGCTACACCTTC
TRBV11-2	.	TRBJ1-1	many	CASSSVSGRAFF	TGTGCCAGCAGCTCGGTTTCAGGGAGGGCTTTCTTT
TRBV2	.	TRBJ2-7	.	CASLPYEQYF	TGTGCCAGCCTACCCTACGAGCAGTACTTC